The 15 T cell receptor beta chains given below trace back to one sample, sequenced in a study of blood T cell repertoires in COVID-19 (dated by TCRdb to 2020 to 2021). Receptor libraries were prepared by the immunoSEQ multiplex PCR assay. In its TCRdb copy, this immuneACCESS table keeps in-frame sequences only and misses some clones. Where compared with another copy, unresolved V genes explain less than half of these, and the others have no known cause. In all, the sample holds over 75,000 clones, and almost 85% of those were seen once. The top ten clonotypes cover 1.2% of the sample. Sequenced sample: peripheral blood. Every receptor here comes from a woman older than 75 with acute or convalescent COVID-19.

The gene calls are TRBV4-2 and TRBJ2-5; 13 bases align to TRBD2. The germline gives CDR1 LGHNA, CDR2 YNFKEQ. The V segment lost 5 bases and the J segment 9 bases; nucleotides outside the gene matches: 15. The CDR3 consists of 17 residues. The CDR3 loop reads CASSERTSGRLVVSQYF. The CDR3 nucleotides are TGTGCCAGCAGCGAAAGGACTAGCGGGAGACTGGTGGTGTCCCAGTACTTC.

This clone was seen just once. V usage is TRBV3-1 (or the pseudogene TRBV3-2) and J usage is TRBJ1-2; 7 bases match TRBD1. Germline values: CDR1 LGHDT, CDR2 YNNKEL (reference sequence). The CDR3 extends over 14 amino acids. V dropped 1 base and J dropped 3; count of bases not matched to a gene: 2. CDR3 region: CASSQAGTDYGYTF. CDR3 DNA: TGTGCCAGCAGCCAAGCTGGGACAGACTATGGCTACACCTTC.

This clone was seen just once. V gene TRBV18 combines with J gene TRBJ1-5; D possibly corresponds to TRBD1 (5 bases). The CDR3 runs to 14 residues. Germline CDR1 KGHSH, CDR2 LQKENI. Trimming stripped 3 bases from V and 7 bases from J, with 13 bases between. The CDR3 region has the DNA TGTGCCAGCTCACCCCCTGGGGGGACCCAGCCCCAGCATTTT. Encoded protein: CASSPPGGTQPQHF.

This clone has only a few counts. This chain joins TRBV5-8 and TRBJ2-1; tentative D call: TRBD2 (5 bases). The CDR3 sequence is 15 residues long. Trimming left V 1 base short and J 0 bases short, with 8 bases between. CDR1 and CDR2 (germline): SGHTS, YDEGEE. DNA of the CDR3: TGTGCCAGCAGCTTGCGAGGGAGCTCCTACAATGAGCAGTTCTTC. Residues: CASSLRGSSYNEQFF. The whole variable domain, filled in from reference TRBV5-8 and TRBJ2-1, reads EAGVTQSPTHLIKTRGQQATLRCSPISGHTSVYWYQQALGLGLQFLLWYDEGEERNRGNFPPRFSGRQFPNYSSELNVNALELEDSALYLCASSLRGSSYNEQFFGPGTRLTVL.

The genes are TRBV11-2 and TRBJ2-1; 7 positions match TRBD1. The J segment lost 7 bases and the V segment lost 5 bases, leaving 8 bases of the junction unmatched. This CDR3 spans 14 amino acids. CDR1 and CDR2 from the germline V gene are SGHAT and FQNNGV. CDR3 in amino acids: CASSVSRQGNEQFF. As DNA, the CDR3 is TGTGCCAGCAGCGTGTCCCGACAGGGTAATGAGCAGTTCTTC.

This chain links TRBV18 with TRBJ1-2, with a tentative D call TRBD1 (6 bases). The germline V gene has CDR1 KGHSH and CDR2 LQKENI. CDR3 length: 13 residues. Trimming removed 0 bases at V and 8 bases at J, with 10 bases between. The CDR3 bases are TGTGCCAGCTCACCACCGATGGGGGCCGGCTACACCTTC. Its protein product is CASSPPMGAGYTF.

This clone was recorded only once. CDR3 protein: CASSLTFGGAGGELFF. For the CDR3, the DNA is TGTGCCAGCAGCTTAACTTTCGGAGGAGCCGGCGGGGAGCTGTTTTTT. J is TRBJ2-2 and V is TRBV7-2; D is possibly TRBD2 (5 bases). Trimming cost V 2 bases and J 7 bases, with 17 bases left between them. The CDR3 contains 16 residues. Germline V gene sequence: CDR1 SGHTA, CDR2 FQGNSA.

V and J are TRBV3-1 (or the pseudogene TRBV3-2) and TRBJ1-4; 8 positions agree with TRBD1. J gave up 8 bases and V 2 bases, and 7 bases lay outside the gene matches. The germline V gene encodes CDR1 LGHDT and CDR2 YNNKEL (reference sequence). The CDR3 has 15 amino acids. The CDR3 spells CASSQSRGRGEKLFF. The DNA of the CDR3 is TGTGCCAGCAGCCAAAGCAGGGGGCGAGGGGAAAAACTGTTTTTT.

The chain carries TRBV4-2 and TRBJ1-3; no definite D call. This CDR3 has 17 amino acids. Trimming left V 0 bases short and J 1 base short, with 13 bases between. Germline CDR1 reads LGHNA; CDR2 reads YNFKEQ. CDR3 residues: CASSQDSSRRSGNTIYF. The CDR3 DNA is TGTGCCAGCAGCCAAGATAGCAGTCGCCGGTCTGGAAACACCATATATTTT.

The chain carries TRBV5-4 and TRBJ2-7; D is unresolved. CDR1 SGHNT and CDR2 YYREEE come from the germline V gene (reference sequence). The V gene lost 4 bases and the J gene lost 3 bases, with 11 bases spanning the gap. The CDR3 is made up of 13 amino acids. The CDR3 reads CASSRVNGYEQYF. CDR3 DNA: TGTGCCAGCAGCCGAGTGAATGGCTACGAGCAGTACTTC.

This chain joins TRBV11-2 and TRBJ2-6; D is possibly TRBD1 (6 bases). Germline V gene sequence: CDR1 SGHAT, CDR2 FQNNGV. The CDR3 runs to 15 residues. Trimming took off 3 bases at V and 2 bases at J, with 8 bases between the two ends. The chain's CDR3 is CASSFGQPGANVLTF. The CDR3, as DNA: TGTGCCAGCAGCTTTGGACAGCCTGGGGCCAACGTCCTGACTTTC. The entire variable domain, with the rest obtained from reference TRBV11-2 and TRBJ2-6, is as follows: EAGVAQSPRYKIIEKRQSVAFWCNPISGHATLYWYQQILGQGPKLLIQFQNNGVVDDSQLPKDRFSAERLKGVDSTLKIQPAKLEDSAVYLCASSFGQPGANVLTFGAGSRLTVL.

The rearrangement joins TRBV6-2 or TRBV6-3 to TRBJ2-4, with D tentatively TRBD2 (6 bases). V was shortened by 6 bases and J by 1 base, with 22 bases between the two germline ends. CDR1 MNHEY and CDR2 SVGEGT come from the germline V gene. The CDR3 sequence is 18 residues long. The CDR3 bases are TGTGCCAGCAGCACCTTCCCTAGCGTAAGCTTGGCCAAAAACATTCAGTACTTC. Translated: CASSTFPSVSLAKNIQYF.

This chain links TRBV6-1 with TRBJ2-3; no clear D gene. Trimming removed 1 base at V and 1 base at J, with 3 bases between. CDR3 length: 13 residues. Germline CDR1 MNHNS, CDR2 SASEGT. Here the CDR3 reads CASSEVGTDTQYF. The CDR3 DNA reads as TGTGCCAGCAGTGAAGTAGGCACAGATACGCAGTATTTT.

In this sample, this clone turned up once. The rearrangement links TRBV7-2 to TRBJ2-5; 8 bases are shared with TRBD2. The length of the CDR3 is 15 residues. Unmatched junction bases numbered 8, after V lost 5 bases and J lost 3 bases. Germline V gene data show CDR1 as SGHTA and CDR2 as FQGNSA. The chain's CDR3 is CASSPGLGREETQYF. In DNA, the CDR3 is TGTGCCAGCAGCCCGGGACTAGGAAGGGAAGAGACCCAGTACTTC. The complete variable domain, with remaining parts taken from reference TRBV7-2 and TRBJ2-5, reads GAGVSQSPSNKVTEKGKDVELRCDPISGHTALYWYRQSLGQGLEFLIYFQGNSAPDKSGLPSDRFSAERTGGSVSTLTIQRTQQEDSAVYLCASSPGLGREETQYFGPGTRLLVL.

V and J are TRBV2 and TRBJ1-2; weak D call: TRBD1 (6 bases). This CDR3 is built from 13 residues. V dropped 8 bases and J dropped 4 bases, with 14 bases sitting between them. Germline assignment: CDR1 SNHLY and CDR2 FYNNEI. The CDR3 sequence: CASHSRGGYGYTF. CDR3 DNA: TGTGCCAGCCACTCTCGAGGGGGCTATGGCTACACCTTC.